The present T cell receptor (beta chain) was sequenced within a study of blood T cell repertoires in COVID-19. Under the authors' procedure: Cell counts per sample came from amplifying reference gene primers. Data came from immunoSEQ multiplex PCR; TCRdb stores just in-frame clones and leaves some out. V and J calls and clone size come straight from that table; D and trimming were deduced from the DNA. The sample holds roughly 110,000 clones; around four fifths are singletons and the top ten take around 8%. The ends were cut back, 5 bases at V and 6 bases at J, with 13 bases in the middle. Per the germline V gene, CDR1 is GTSNPN and CDR2 is SVGIG (reference sequence). This CDR3 has 12 amino acids.

Sequenced input: peripheral blood. The origin of this receptor is a woman in her 40s with acute or convalescent COVID-19. V gene TRBV30 combines with J gene TRBJ1-1; D is perhaps TRBD1 (5 bases). The DNA of the CDR3 is TGTGCCTGGGAGGGGATTCGTCCTGAAGCTTTCTTT. Amino acids: CAWEGIRPEAFF. Full variable domain (rest looked up from reference TRBV30 and TRBJ1-1): SQTIHQWPATLVQPVGSPLSLECTVEGTSNPNLYWYRQAAGRGLQLLFYSVGIGQISSEVPQNLSASRPQDRQFILSSKKLLLSDSGFYLCAWEGIRPEAFFGQGTRLTVV.